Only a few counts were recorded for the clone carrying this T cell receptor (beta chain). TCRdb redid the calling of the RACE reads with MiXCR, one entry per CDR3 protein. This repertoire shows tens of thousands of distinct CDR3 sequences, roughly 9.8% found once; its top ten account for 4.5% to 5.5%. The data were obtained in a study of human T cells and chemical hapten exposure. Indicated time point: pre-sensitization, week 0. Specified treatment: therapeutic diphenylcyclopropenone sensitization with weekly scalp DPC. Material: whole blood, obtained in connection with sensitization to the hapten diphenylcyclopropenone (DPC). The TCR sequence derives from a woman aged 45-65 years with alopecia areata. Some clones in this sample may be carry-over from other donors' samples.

The CDR3 reads CASSRTGGMNTEAFF. The CDR3 bases are TGTGCCAGCAGCAGGACAGGGGGGATGAACACTGAAGCTTTCTTT. The gene calls are TRBV4-2 and TRBJ1-1, with 10 bases aligning to TRBD1. This CDR3 region has 15 residues. Germline values: CDR1 LGHNA, CDR2 YNFKEQ. The V and J ends lost 5 bases and 0 bases, in that order; junction bases with no gene match: 3.